One sample yielded the 8 T cell receptor beta chains listed below, sequenced in a study of T cell responses to AZD1222 COVID-19 vaccine. The repertoire was sequenced with immunoSEQ multiplex PCR; TCRdb's copy has only in-frame clones and lacks some. This sample carries about 76,000 clones, roughly 80% of them seen once, and the ten largest clones take 25% to 30%. The sequencing used peripheral blood, collected 28 days after the second dose of the MenACWY control vaccine. These TCRs come from an adult who received the MenACWY meningococcal vaccine as a control.

The chain employs TRBV7-2 and TRBJ2-7, with 8 nucleotides matching TRBD1. The CDR3 consists of 15 residues. The germline CDR1 and CDR2 sequences are SGHTA and FQGNSA. J gave up 3 bases and V 5 bases, and 9 bases lay outside the gene matches. The CDR3 reads CASSAQGGVGYEQYF. The CDR3 nucleotides are TGTGCCAGCAGCGCACAGGGGGGTGTGGGCTACGAGCAGTACTTC.

The gene calls are TRBV2 and TRBJ1-5; no clear D. The CDR3 contains 16 residues. The ends were cut back, 0 bases at V and 0 bases at J, with 9 bases in the middle. CDR1 and CDR2 (germline): SNHLY, FYNNEI. The CDR3, as DNA: TGTGCCAGCAGTGAAGCTGCCGGTTATAGCAATCAGCCCCAGCATTTT. As protein: CASSEAAGYSNQPQHF.

V usage is TRBV19 and J usage is TRBJ2-7; weak D call: TRBD2 (5 bases). The CDR3 length is 13 residues. Germline CDR1 is LNHDA and CDR2 is SQIVND (reference sequence). V lost 4 bases to trimming and J lost 4 bases, with 11 bases between them. CDR3 amino acids: CASSRGIAYEQYF. CDR3 bases: TGTGCCAGTAGTAGAGGGATCGCTTACGAGCAGTACTTC.

This chain links TRBV28 with TRBJ1-2, with 8 positions matching TRBD1. Trimming cost V 4 bases and J 4 bases; bases outside gene matches: 8. Germline V lookup: CDR1 MDHEN, CDR2 SYDVKM. This CDR3 is 15 amino acids long. As DNA, the CDR3 is TGTGCCAGCAGTTGGACAGGGTCTTCCACCTATGGCTACACCTTC. This codes for CASSWTGSSTYGYTF.

V gene TRBV29-1 combines with J gene TRBJ2-3; tentative D call: TRBD2 (7 bases). The CDR3 runs 16 residues. V lost 5 bases, J lost 2 bases, and 20 bases lay in between. Germline V gene lookup returns CDR1 SQVTM and CDR2 ANQGSEA. CDR3 amino acids: CSVLVRSGGPTDTQYF. The CDR3 DNA reads TGCAGCGTTCTGGTCCGGTCGGGGGGCCCCACAGATACGCAGTATTTT.

This clone was observed a few times. V and J are TRBV19 and TRBJ1-1; 9 bases fit TRBD1. Trimming at V came to 5 bases and at J to 8 bases, leaving 6 bases not matched to a gene. The CDR3 is 13 amino acids. The germline CDR1 and CDR2 sequences are LNHDA and SQIVND (reference sequence). The CDR3 protein is CASSARDRAEAFF. CDR3 in DNA: TGTGCCAGTAGTGCCCGGGACAGGGCAGAAGCTTTCTTT.

This clone was counted only a few times. The chain couples TRBV5-1 to TRBJ2-1; 9 positions agree with TRBD1. CDR1 is SGHRS and CDR2 is YFSETQ in the germline V gene. The J segment lost 8 bases and the V segment lost 5 bases, leaving 14 bases of the junction unmatched. The CDR3 runs to 16 residues. The CDR3 region is CASRLTGTGYQDEQFF. CDR3 nucleotides: TGCGCCAGCAGACTGACCGGGACAGGGTATCAGGATGAGCAGTTCTTC.

CDR3 in DNA: TGTGCCAGCAAGCTAGGACAGGGACCTAATGAAAAACTGTTTTTT. The encoded protein is CASKLGQGPNEKLFF. The chain joins TRBV27 to TRBJ1-4, with TRBD1 matching 8 bases. There are 15 residues in the CDR3. Germline V gene lookup returns CDR1 MNHEY and CDR2 SMNVEV (reference sequence). V shed 7 bases and J 3 bases; nucleotides not matched to a gene: 7.